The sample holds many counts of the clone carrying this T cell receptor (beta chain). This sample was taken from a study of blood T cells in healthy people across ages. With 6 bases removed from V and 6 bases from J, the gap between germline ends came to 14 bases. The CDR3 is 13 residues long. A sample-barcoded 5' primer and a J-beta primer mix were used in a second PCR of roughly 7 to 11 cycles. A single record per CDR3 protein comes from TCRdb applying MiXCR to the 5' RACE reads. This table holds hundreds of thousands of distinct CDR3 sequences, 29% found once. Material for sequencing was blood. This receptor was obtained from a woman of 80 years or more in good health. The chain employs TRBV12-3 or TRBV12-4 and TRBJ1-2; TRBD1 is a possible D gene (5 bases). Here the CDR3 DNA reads TGTGCCAGCAGCTTACGGGGCGGGGATGGCTACACCTTC. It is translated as CASSLRGGDGYTF.